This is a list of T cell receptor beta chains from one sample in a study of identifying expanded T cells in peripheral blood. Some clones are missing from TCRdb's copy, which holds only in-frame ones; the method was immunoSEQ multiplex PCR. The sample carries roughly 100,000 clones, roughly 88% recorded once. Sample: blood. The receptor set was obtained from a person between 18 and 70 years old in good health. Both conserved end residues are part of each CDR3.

CASSPLGGSYNEQFF,TRBV7-7
CASSFGGYGYTF,TRBV28
CASSRLSRRTSTDTQYF,TRBV5-4
CASSLRTGAGANVLTF,TRBV7-3
CASSSGQLSYEQYF,TRBV11-2
CASSYSSGSEETQYF,TRBV6-5
CASSQALGTVGETQYF,TRBV4-1
CASSLGTGNDQPQHF,TRBV27
CAWSSEGSNYGYTF,TRBV30
CASSFFPTGSDTEAFF,TRBV5-1
CASSLGTGGANEKLFF,TRBV5-1
CATGTDEAFF,TRBV7-9
CASSLGGVGVVYGYTF,TRBV7-9
CASSITGFLSGNTIYF,TRBV19
CASSYGPAGITDTQYF,TRBV6-6
CASSPRAGASVSPLHF,TRBV7-2
CASSLGRRDRGQETQYF,TRBV7-9
CASSLDHDRGDTQYF,TRBV11-2
CASSSQFGGSTYEQYF,TRBV5-4
CASSEFGTVSSYNEQFF,TRBV2
CASSSRSGLANYNEQFF,TRBV7-9
CASSLEGYSGNTIYF,TRBV27
CASRFTGSGYGYTF,TRBV5-1
CASSPRTPREQFF,TRBV7-2
CASSLAVIGRGGIADTQYF,TRBV7-6
CASSLGGQGFQPQHF,TRBV7-8
CASSVTGRDEQFF,TRBV6-4